This is a list of T cell receptor beta chains from one sample in a study of blood T cell repertoires in COVID-19. TCRdb's table, derived via immunoSEQ multiplex PCR, lists solely in-frame clones and lacks some. Of around 63,000 clones in the sample, roughly 88% were seen once. The sample was peripheral blood. These receptor sequences come from a woman older than 75 with active COVID-19. CDR3s include the opening cysteine and the closing phenylalanine or tryptophan. Each record gives: D gene, clone size, J gene, V gene, CDR3 protein, CDR3 DNA. A D gene is named only where the DNA matches it firmly. Clone sizes are given selectively: once, few, many, or a class where the clone is expanded.

d_gene: -; abundance: few; j_gene: TRBJ2-7; v_gene: TRBV4-1; CDR3aa: CASSAGPGGLSYEQYF; CDR3nt: TGCGCCAGCAGTGCCGGACCTGGGGGACTCTCCTACGAGCAGTACTTC
d_gene: -; abundance: -; j_gene: TRBJ2-1; v_gene: TRBV23-1; CDR3aa: CASSPDSRMWEFSYNEQFF; CDR3nt: TGCGCCAGCAGCCCAGACAGCCGAATGTGGGAATTCTCCTACAATGAGCAGTTCTTC
d_gene: TRBD1; abundance: -; j_gene: TRBJ2-2; v_gene: TRBV18; CDR3aa: CASSPPRGRKELFF; CDR3nt: TGTGCCAGCTCACCACCAAGGGGGCGGAAGGAGCTGTTTTTT
d_gene: TRBD2; abundance: -; j_gene: TRBJ2-3; v_gene: TRBV4-1; CDR3aa: CASSQDPYLAGGHSDTQYF; CDR3nt: TGCGCCAGCAGCCAAGATCCTTACCTAGCGGGGGGCCACTCAGATACGCAGTATTTT
d_gene: -; abundance: -; j_gene: TRBJ2-2; v_gene: TRBV7-9; CDR3aa: CASKFRATGELFF; CDR3nt: TGTGCCAGCAAGTTCAGGGCAACCGGGGAGCTGTTTTTT
d_gene: -; abundance: -; j_gene: TRBJ2-3; v_gene: TRBV28; CDR3aa: CAVGREHSTDTQYF; CDR3nt: TGTGCCGTCGGCAGGGAACACAGCACAGATACGCAGTATTTT
d_gene: -; abundance: once; j_gene: TRBJ2-7; v_gene: TRBV7-9; CDR3aa: CASSLQGASYEQYF; CDR3nt: TGTGCCAGCAGCTTACAAGGGGCATCCTACGAGCAGTACTTC
d_gene: TRBD1; abundance: -; j_gene: TRBJ1-1; v_gene: TRBV5-6; CDR3aa: CASSLGDRGENTEAFF; CDR3nt: TGTGCCAGCAGCTTAGGTGACAGGGGCGAGAACACTGAAGCTTTCTTT
d_gene: TRBD1; abundance: -; j_gene: TRBJ1-1; v_gene: TRBV5-1; CDR3aa: CASSLVPQGAGGTEAFF; CDR3nt: TGCGCCAGCAGCTTGGTTCCGCAGGGGGCAGGGGGGACTGAAGCTTTCTTT
d_gene: TRBD2; abundance: -; j_gene: TRBJ2-5; v_gene: TRBV7-9; CDR3aa: CASSLPPNLLAQETQYF; CDR3nt: TGTGCCAGCAGCTTGCCCCCTAATCTACTAGCGCAAGAGACCCAGTACTTC
d_gene: TRBD2; abundance: few; j_gene: TRBJ2-1; v_gene: TRBV2; CDR3aa: CASRGLAGASSYNEQFF; CDR3nt: TGTGCCAGCAGAGGTCTAGCGGGGGCTAGCTCCTACAATGAGCAGTTCTTC
d_gene: TRBD1; abundance: once; j_gene: TRBJ2-2; v_gene: TRBV18; CDR3aa: CASSPETGLNTGELFF; CDR3nt: TGTGCCAGCTCACCCGAGACAGGGCTTAACACCGGGGAGCTGTTTTTT
d_gene: TRBD2; abundance: -; j_gene: TRBJ2-1; v_gene: TRBV5-1; CDR3aa: CASSLMSGAHNEQFF; CDR3nt: TGCGCCAGCAGCCTAATGAGCGGGGCTCACAATGAGCAGTTCTTC
d_gene: -; abundance: -; j_gene: TRBJ1-2; v_gene: TRBV28; CDR3aa: CASSLRGSYGYTF; CDR3nt: TGTGCCAGCAGTTTACGCGGCAGCTATGGCTACACCTTC
d_gene: TRBD2; abundance: -; j_gene: TRBJ2-1; v_gene: TRBV18; CDR3aa: CASSPRGAGGYNEQFF; CDR3nt: TGTGCCAGCTCACCCCGTGGAGCGGGGGGTTACAATGAGCAGTTCTTC
d_gene: TRBD1; abundance: -; j_gene: TRBJ2-7; v_gene: TRBV6-6; CDR3aa: CASIGAGGTYEQYF; CDR3nt: TGTGCCAGCATCGGGGCAGGGGGCACCTACGAGCAGTACTTC
d_gene: -; abundance: -; j_gene: TRBJ1-2; v_gene: TRBV18; CDR3aa: CASSPLQLRGENGYTF; CDR3nt: TGTGCCAGCTCACCACTTCAGTTACGGGGGGAAAATGGCTACACCTTC
d_gene: TRBD1; abundance: -; j_gene: TRBJ1-2; v_gene: TRBV7-8; CDR3aa: CASSSSRTGPRGYTF; CDR3nt: TGTGCCAGCAGCTCATCTCGGACAGGGCCTCGTGGCTACACCTTC
d_gene: -; abundance: -; j_gene: TRBJ1-1; v_gene: TRBV5-1; CDR3aa: CASSFWLENTEAFF; CDR3nt: TGCGCCAGCAGCTTCTGGCTCGAGAACACTGAAGCTTTCTTT
d_gene: TRBD2; abundance: -; j_gene: TRBJ2-1; v_gene: TRBV5-1; CDR3aa: CASRPGTSGTYNEQFF; CDR3nt: TGCGCCAGCAGACCCGGGACTAGCGGCACCTACAATGAGCAGTTCTTC
d_gene: -; abundance: -; j_gene: TRBJ1-1; v_gene: TRBV28; CDR3aa: CASSFQGRNTEAFF; CDR3nt: TGTGCCAGCAGTTTTCAGGGTAGGAACACTGAAGCTTTCTTT